Listed below are T cell receptor beta chains from one sample, sequenced in a study of cytotoxic CD8 clonotypes in ibrutinib-treated CLL. This table comes from immunoSEQ multiplex PCR, and its TCRdb copy is limited to in-frame clones, with some not included. The sample has 70,000 to 80,000 clones, over 80% seen once. The sequenced sample was PBMCs, obtained after 24 months of ibrutinib treatment. These TCRs come from a human donor with chronic lymphocytic leukemia. Each CDR3 is given with its conserved first and last residue. The order of the fields is clone size, J gene, V gene, D gene, CDR3 protein, CDR3 DNA. The D gene is left open where the match is weak. Clone size is shown for a subset of rows, as once, few, many or a class of expanded clone.

- | TRBJ2-3 | TRBV6-6 | TRBD2 | CASGEVAGPTDTQYF | TGTGCCAGCGGAGAGGTAGCGGGGCCCACAGATACGCAGTATTTT
- | TRBJ2-1 | TRBV18 | - | CASSERQAEDEQFF | TGTGCCAGCTCAGAAAGACAGGCTGAAGATGAGCAGTTCTTC
- | TRBJ1-4 | TRBV2 | - | CASSELGVQLFF | TGTGCCAGCAGTGAATTGGGGGTACAACTGTTTTTT
- | TRBJ2-1 | TRBV5-4 | TRBD2 | CASSPGTSGSHEQFF | TGTGCCAGCAGCCCCGGGACTAGCGGGAGTCATGAGCAGTTCTTC
- | TRBJ1-1 | TRBV7-2 | - | CASSPAHTEAFF | TGTGCCAGCAGCCCGGCCCACACTGAAGCTTTCTTT
- | TRBJ2-7 | TRBV7-9 | TRBD2 | CASSAGGYEQYF | TGTGCCAGCTCGGCGGGAGGGTACGAGCAGTACTTC
- | TRBJ2-5 | TRBV7-3 | TRBD2 | CASSRTSGSIETQYF | TGTGCCAGCAGTCGGACTAGCGGGAGTATCGAGACCCAGTACTTC
once | TRBJ1-4 | TRBV7-2 | - | CASSLRGEGLGFLSGKLFF | TGTGCCAGCAGCTTACGCGGAGAGGGCTTGGGGTTTTTATCTGGAAAACTGTTTTTT
- | TRBJ2-3 | TRBV29-1 | TRBD2 | CSAGGTYTDTQYF | TGCAGCGCGGGAGGGACCTACACAGATACGCAGTATTTT
- | TRBJ2-7 | TRBV27 | - | CASGLPGFEQYF | TGTGCCAGCGGACTACCCGGGTTCGAGCAGTACTTC
- | TRBJ2-1 | TRBV18 | TRBD2 | CASSPGSSGMYNEQFF | TGTGCCAGCTCACCAGGTTCTAGCGGGATGTACAATGAGCAGTTCTTC
- | TRBJ2-3 | TRBV30 | - | CAWSVFGGPTDTQYF | TGTGCCTGGAGTGTATTCGGCGGGCCCACAGATACGCAGTATTTT
once | TRBJ2-1 | TRBV7-9 | - | CASSLVRSAFYNEQFF | TGTGCCAGCAGCTTAGTTAGGTCCGCTTTTTACAATGAGCAGTTCTTC
- | TRBJ2-1 | TRBV5-5 | TRBD2 | CASSLEGLAGEEQFF | TGTGCCAGCAGCTTGGAAGGACTAGCGGGAGAAGAGCAGTTCTTC
- | TRBJ2-7 | TRBV5-1 | TRBD2 | CASSWTSGSFYEQYF | TGCGCCAGCAGCTGGACTAGCGGGAGTTTCTACGAGCAGTACTTC
- | TRBJ1-4 | TRBV19 | - | CASSIWETNEKLFF | TGTGCCAGTAGTATCTGGGAAACTAATGAAAAACTGTTTTTT
- | TRBJ1-4 | TRBV7-9 | - | CASRSGTGKLFF | TGTGCCAGCAGATCGGGGACGGGGAAACTGTTTTTT
- | TRBJ2-1 | TRBV5-1 | - | CASSAASTPYNEQFF | TGCGCCAGCAGCGCCGCCTCTACACCCTACAATGAGCAGTTCTTC
- | TRBJ2-7 | TRBV6-5 | TRBD2 | CASKPTSGFSYEQYF | TGTGCCAGCAAACCGACTAGCGGGTTCTCCTACGAGCAGTACTTC
- | TRBJ2-3 | TRBV6-1 | - | CASRFADTQYF | TGTGCCAGCCGGTTCGCAGATACGCAGTATTTT
few | TRBJ2-5 | TRBV5-1 | TRBD1 | CASSYGGTGIETQYF | TGCGCCAGCAGCTATGGCGGGACAGGGATAGAGACCCAGTACTTC
once | TRBJ2-7 | TRBV19 | TRBD1 | CASSIGDSRDYEQYF | TGTGCCAGTAGTATTGGGGACAGTAGAGACTACGAGCAGTACTTC
- | TRBJ2-7 | TRBV6-1 | - | CASSEGPKLLSYEQYF | TGTGCCAGCAGTGAAGGACCGAAACTACTCTCCTACGAGCAGTACTTC
- | TRBJ1-1 | TRBV23-1 | - | CASSQSSGMKVNTEAFF | TGCGCCAGCAGTCAATCGTCAGGCATGAAGGTGAACACTGAAGCTTTCTTT
few | TRBJ1-2 | TRBV7-2 | TRBD1 | CASSNRDRVYGYTF | TGTGCCAGCAGCAACCGGGACAGGGTTTATGGCTACACCTTC
many | TRBJ2-1 | TRBV7-6 | TRBD2 | CASSLGLAGPPEQFF | TGTGCCAGCAGCTTGGGCCTAGCGGGACCCCCCGAGCAGTTCTTC
few | TRBJ2-3 | TRBV6-1 | - | CASSGAIADTQYF | TGTGCCAGCAGTGGAGCGATCGCAGATACGCAGTATTTT
- | TRBJ1-2 | TRBV27 | - | CASSAMADYGYTF | TGTGCCAGCAGTGCCATGGCGGACTATGGCTACACCTTC
- | TRBJ1-1 | TRBV2 | - | CASSGREAENTEAFF | TGTGCCAGCAGTGGCCGGGAGGCGGAGAACACTGAAGCTTTCTTT
- | TRBJ1-1 | TRBV19 | - | CASSIWNTEAFF | TGTGCCAGTAGTATATGGAACACTGAAGCTTTCTTT